The sequence of this T cell receptor (beta chain) was determined in a study of T cell repertoires in cytomegalovirus infection. Study-level information: From public TCR beta signatures came an indication of both CMV infection and matching HLA type.

General study points: The ex vivo response showed dominance by HLA-C-restricted CMV-specific TCR beta clonotypes. Individuals carrying CMV plus the relevant HLA were identified by cumulative frequency of public TCR beta families.

Ten or more counts support this clonotype. The antigen remains unidentified. TCRdb itself ran the reads through MiXCR, one entry per CDR3 protein. The sample has 200,000 to 300,000 distinct CDR3 sequences, approximately 9.2% seen once. V gave up 1 base and J gave up 9 bases; unmatched junction bases: 15. Germline V CDR1 and CDR2: SGHTA, FQGNSA. CDR3 length equals 17 residues. Sample: PBMCs. The chain combines TRBV7-2 with TRBJ2-1; 7 bases fit TRBD2. The clonotype originates from a human donor in good health (CMV status not recorded). Some clones in this sample may be carry-over from other donors' samples. CDR3 residues: CASSLVPGTKRRGEQFF. The CDR3 region has the DNA TGTGCCAGCAGCTTAGTTCCCGGGACTAAAAGACGGGGTGAGCAGTTCTTC.